Each of the 23 T cell receptor beta chains below was sequenced from the same sample in a study of cytomegalovirus exposure and HLA in healthy donors. 60 Vbeta and 13 Jbeta primers were used in PCR. The table came from immunoSEQ multiplex PCR; TCRdb's copy has only in-frame clones and leaves some out. Altogether about 150,000 clones are present, 76% being singletons, with the ten largest covering over 1.5%. The sample consisted of PBMCs. The receptors shown here come from a man aged 40-55 years in good health and CMV-seronegative.

The CDR3, as DNA: TGTGCCATCACCGGGGGGCAGGGCACGAACACCGGGGAGCTGTTTTTT. This gives the protein CAITGGQGTNTGELFF. The V and J genes are TRBV10-3 and TRBJ2-2; D is possibly TRBD2 (7 bases). Germline loops: CDR1 ENHRY, CDR2 SYGVKD. The CDR3 is made up of 16 amino acids. V was clipped by 7 bases and J by 0 bases, with 15 bases between them.

The CDR3, as DNA: TGTGCCAGCAGCTTATTGGACAGGGGGCAAAAGACCCAGTACTTC. It encodes CASSLLDRGQKTQYF. This chain uses TRBV5-4 with TRBJ2-5; 11 bases map to TRBD1. Germline V gene data show CDR1 as SGHNT and CDR2 as YYREEE (reference sequence). This CDR3 comprises 15 residues. J was trimmed by 6 bases and V by 2 bases; bases with no gene match: 6.

This chain uses TRBV7-8 with TRBJ2-3; tentative D call: TRBD1 (6 bases). The CDR3 extends over 16 amino acids. Between the trimmed V and J ends, which lost 5 bases and 6 bases, there was a span of 21 bases. From germline, CDR1 is SGHVS and CDR2 FQNEAQ. The DNA of the CDR3 is TGTGCCAGCAGCACGTGGACAGACCCCCCGGGGGATACGCAGTATTTT. Its translation is CASSTWTDPPGDTQYF.

The chain joins TRBV28 to TRBJ1-2, with 7 bases lining up with TRBD1. Germline CDR1 MDHEN, CDR2 SYDVKM. V was clipped by 3 bases and J by 14 bases; unmatched bases: 9. This CDR3 contains 12 residues. The CDR3 here is CASSLTGLDMTF. The CDR3 DNA is TGTGCCAGCAGTTTGACAGGGCTAGATATGACCTTC.

This chain joins TRBV7-9 and TRBJ2-2; 8 bases are a match to TRBD2. This CDR3 spans 16 amino acids. V shed 2 bases and J 3 bases; nucleotides not matched to a gene: 5. The germline gives CDR1 SEHNR, CDR2 FQNEAQ (reference sequence). CDR3 sequence reads: CASSLMEREYTGELFF. CDR3 nucleotides: TGTGCCAGCAGCTTAATGGAGCGGGAGTACACCGGGGAGCTGTTTTTT.

This clone came up a few times. J is TRBJ2-1 and V is TRBV19, with TRBD1 matching 8 bases. Germline trimming cut 4 bases from V and 8 bases from J; bases unmatched to any gene: 1. Germline CDR1 and CDR2: LNHDA and SQIVND (reference sequence). The CDR3 length is 12 residues. CDR3 residues: CASSTGGYEQFF. DNA for the CDR3: TGTGCCAGTAGTACAGGGGGCTATGAGCAGTTCTTC.

This chain uses TRBV5-6 with TRBJ2-7; D may be TRBD2 (6 bases). The CDR3 totals 16 residues. V was trimmed by 3 bases and J by 3 bases, leaving 19 bases between them. Germline CDR1 reads SGHDT; CDR2 reads YYEEEE. CDR3 coding DNA: TGTGCCAGCAGCTCGGCCGGGACTCCGACCCGCTACGAGCAGTACTTC. Its protein is CASSSAGTPTRYEQYF.

The V gene is TRBV7-2, the J gene TRBJ2-5; D unclear. The CDR3 runs to 13 residues. The germline V gene encodes CDR1 SGHTA and CDR2 FQGNSA. V was pared by 1 base and J by 5 bases, with 8 bases between. CDR3 nucleotide sequence: TGTGCCAGCAGCTTAGGTAGTTGGGAGACCCAGTACTTC. This gives the protein CASSLGSWETQYF.

V and J are TRBV2 and TRBJ2-7, with 9 bases aligning to TRBD1. CDR3 length equals 16 residues. V lost 4 bases, J lost 3 bases, and 10 bases stayed unmatched. Germline V gives CDR1 SNHLY, CDR2 FYNNEI. CDR3 sequence (DNA): TGTGCCAGCAGTGGGTGGATACAGGGGGCTTTCTACGAGCAGTACTTC. Its translation: CASSGWIQGAFYEQYF.

This chain uses TRBV15 with TRBJ2-7, with 9 nucleotides matching TRBD1. This CDR3 region has 15 residues. Germline CDR1 reads LNHNV; CDR2 reads YYDKDF (reference sequence). The V segment lost 4 bases and the J segment 0 bases; nucleotides outside the gene matches: 4. DNA for the CDR3: TGTGCCACCAGCAAGGGGACAGGGAGCTCCTACGAGCAGTACTTC. Translating gives CATSKGTGSSYEQYF. Drawing the rest from reference TRBV15 and TRBJ2-7, the complete variable domain is DAMVIQNPRYQVTQFGKPVTLSCSQTLNHNVMYWYQQKSSQAPKLLFHYYDKDFNNEADTPDNFQSRRPNTSFCFLDIRSPGLGDTAMYLCATSKGTGSSYEQYFGPGTRLTVT.

The chain carries TRBV7-9 and TRBJ1-1; D remains ambiguous. V was clipped by 5 bases and J by 8 bases, with 15 bases between them. Per the germline V gene, CDR1 is SEHNR and CDR2 is FQNEAQ (reference sequence). The CDR3 length is 13 residues. The CDR3 reads CASSNQARTEAFF. CDR3 DNA sequence: TGTGCCAGCAGCAACCAGGCCCGCACCGAAGCTTTCTTT.

This clone appeared once. The chain carries TRBV5-1 and TRBJ2-3; TRBD1 agrees at 8 bases. V lost 7 bases to trimming and J lost 1 base; unmatched junction nucleotides: 11. Per germline, CDR1 SGHRS and CDR2 YFSETQ. CDR3 length equals 16 residues. The CDR3 spells CASRNSTGVGTDTQYF. The CDR3 DNA follows: TGCGCCAGCCGAAACTCGACAGGGGTAGGCACAGATACGCAGTATTTT.

The chain links TRBV7-9 to TRBJ2-5; D remains ambiguous. The CDR3 runs 13 residues. Per germline, CDR1 SEHNR and CDR2 FQNEAQ (reference sequence). Trimming pared 1 base from V and 4 bases from J, leaving 7 bases between. The CDR3 reads CASSLGSRETQYF. The CDR3 coding sequence is TGTGCCAGCAGCTTAGGCAGTCGAGAGACCCAGTACTTC.

This rearrangement joins TRBV10-2 to TRBJ1-1; the D gene is possibly TRBD1 (5 bases). This CDR3 has 13 residues. Trimming left V 3 bases short and J 2 bases short, with 7 bases between. From germline, CDR1 is WSHSY and CDR2 SAAADI. The CDR3 protein is CASSDRENTEAFF. CDR3 DNA sequence: TGCGCCAGCAGTGACAGGGAAAACACTGAAGCTTTCTTT.

The rearrangement uses TRBV6-5 and TRBJ2-7; TRBD2 aligns across 7 bases. The CDR3 has 11 amino acids. Germline V CDR1 and CDR2: MNHEY, SVGAGI. Here the CDR3 reads CATRLASEQYF. DNA of the CDR3: TGTGCGACGCGACTAGCCAGCGAGCAGTACTTC.

The CDR3 sequence: CASGPKRQGAYNEQFF. In DNA form, the CDR3 reads TGTGCTAGTGGTCCGAAGCGACAGGGGGCCTACAATGAGCAGTTCTTC. The chain uses TRBV12-5 and TRBJ2-1, with 9 bases aligning to TRBD1. Per germline, CDR1 LGHNT and CDR2 FRNRAP. The length of the CDR3 is 16 residues. V lost 5 bases and J lost 2; bases outside the gene matches: 7.

The rearrangement links TRBV7-9 to TRBJ1-6; maybe TRBD1 (5 bases). Germline CDR1 and CDR2: SEHNR and FQNEAQ (reference sequence). This CDR3 is built from 15 residues. Trimming pared 6 bases from V and 7 bases from J, leaving 16 bases between. DNA of the CDR3: TGTGCCAGCAGGCCCCAGGGACTGGGAAATTCACCCCTCCACTTT. As protein: CASRPQGLGNSPLHF.

This sequence joins TRBV7-8 and TRBJ2-3; no clear D gene. V was trimmed by 2 bases and J by 2 bases, leaving 5 bases between them. This CDR3 contains 13 residues. Germline values: CDR1 SGHVS, CDR2 FQNEAQ. This chain's CDR3 is CASSLTYTDTQYF. The CDR3 DNA sequence: TGTGCCAGCAGCTTAACCTACACAGATACGCAGTATTTT.

This clone has a single count. The J gene is TRBJ2-3, the V gene TRBV9; 7 nucleotides align to TRBD2. V was clipped by 4 bases and J by 4 bases; unmatched bases: 3. This CDR3 has 13 amino acids. The germline V gene encodes CDR1 SGDLS and CDR2 YYNGEE. The CDR3, as DNA: TGTGCCAGCAGCCTAGCGGAGCCAGATACGCAGTATTTT. Its protein is CASSLAEPDTQYF.

This rearrangement joins TRBV18 to TRBJ2-1, with 7 bases aligning to TRBD1. The V and J ends lost 6 bases and 7 bases, in that order; junction bases with no gene match: 9. The CDR3 runs to 14 residues. CDR1 and CDR2 (germline): KGHSH, LQKENI. CDR3 nucleotides: TGTGCCAGCTCGCAGACAGGGAGTAGAAATGAGCAGTTCTTC. As protein: CASSQTGSRNEQFF.

This clone appeared a single time. The rearrangement uses TRBV27 and TRBJ2-2; 9 bases match TRBD1. J gave up 4 bases and V 7 bases, and 4 bases lay outside the gene matches. CDR1 is MNHEY and CDR2 is SMNVEV in the germline V gene (reference sequence). This CDR3 region has 14 residues. CDR3 coding DNA: TGTGCCAGCACCCGGGACAGGGTCACCGGGGAGCTGTTTTTT. This encodes CASTRDRVTGELFF.

CDR3 DNA: TGTGCCAGCAGTTTTCGAGGGGGAGGAAACACCATATATTTT. Residues: CASSFRGGGNTIYF. The chain employs TRBV28 and TRBJ1-3, with D possibly being TRBD1 (6 bases). The CDR3 covers 14 residues. Germline loops: CDR1 MDHEN, CDR2 SYDVKM. V gave up 3 bases and J gave up 4 bases, with 10 bases separating them.

The V call is TRBV28, the J call TRBJ2-3, with D tentatively TRBD2 (6 bases). In germline, CDR1 is MDHEN, CDR2 SYDVKM. V lost 1 base and J 5 bases, leaving 10 bases between the germline ends. This CDR3 comprises 14 residues. The CDR3 loop is CASSLYSGLDTQYF. The CDR3 bases are TGTGCCAGCAGTTTATACAGCGGGCTAGATACGCAGTATTTT.